This entry describes one T cell receptor (beta chain). The antigen remains undetermined. CDR1 and CDR2 from the germline V gene are SNHLY and FYNNEI. V gave up 4 bases and J gave up 5 bases; unmatched junction bases: 4. This CDR3 has 13 amino acids. The data are from a study of OX40 agonist ivuxolimab in advanced cancers. Notes on the study in general: CD4+ and CD8+ blood T cells expanded clonally by week 6 at 0.1 to 3.0 mg/kg. Low levels of normalized T-cell clonal expansion also appeared in some nonresponders.

Data came from immunoSEQ multiplex PCR; TCRdb stores just in-frame clones and leaves some out. The table has about 30,000 clones, approximately 90% seen once. The starting material was CD4+ or CD8+ T cells sorted from blood, obtained in a trial of the OX40 agonist ivuxolimab. The genes are TRBV2 and TRBJ1-1; 7 positions match TRBD1. This sequence was found in an adult with an advanced solid tumor such as melanoma, head and neck, liver or kidney cancer. CDR3 bases: TGTGCCAGCAGTGTGACAGGGAGGACTGAAGCTTTCTTT. Translated: CASSVTGRTEAFF.